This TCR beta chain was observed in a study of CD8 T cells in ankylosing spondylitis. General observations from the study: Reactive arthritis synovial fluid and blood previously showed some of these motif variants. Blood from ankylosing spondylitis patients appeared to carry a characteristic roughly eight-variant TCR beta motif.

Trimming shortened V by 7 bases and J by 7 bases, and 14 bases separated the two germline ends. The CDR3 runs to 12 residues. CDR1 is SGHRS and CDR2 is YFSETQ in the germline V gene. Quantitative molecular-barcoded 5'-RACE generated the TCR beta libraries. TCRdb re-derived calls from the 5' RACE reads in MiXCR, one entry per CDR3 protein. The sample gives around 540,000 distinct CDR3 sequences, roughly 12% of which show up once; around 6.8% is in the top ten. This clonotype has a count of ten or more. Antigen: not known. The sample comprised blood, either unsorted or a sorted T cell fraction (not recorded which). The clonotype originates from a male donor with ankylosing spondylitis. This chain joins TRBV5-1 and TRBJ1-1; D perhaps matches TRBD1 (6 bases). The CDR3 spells CASGVGGREAFF. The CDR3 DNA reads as TGCGCCAGCGGGGTGGGGGGCCGTGAAGCTTTCTTT.